Each of the 15 T cell receptor beta chains below was sequenced from the same sample in a study of breast tumors, draining lymph nodes, adjacent tissues. One entry per CDR3 protein, called by TCRdb with MiXCR from the multiplex PCR reads. The repertoire holds approximately 7,100 distinct CDR3 sequences, with 65% to 80% as singletons. Sequencing was done on a sample of tumor-adjacent breast tissue. These receptors were taken from a female donor with breast cancer. Some clones in this sample may be carry-over from other donors' samples.

V usage is TRBV27 and J usage is TRBJ1-5; 8 positions match TRBD1. V shed 3 bases and J 4 bases; nucleotides not matched to a gene: 5. Germline V gives CDR1 MNHEY, CDR2 SMNVEV (reference sequence). The CDR3 runs to 15 residues. This CDR3 reads CASSLAGQENQPQHF. CDR3 nucleotides: TGTGCCAGCAGTTTGGCGGGACAGGAAAATCAGCCCCAGCATTTT.

This chain joins TRBV5-1 and TRBJ2-5, with 10 bases aligning to TRBD2. CDR3 size: 16 residues. V dropped 7 bases and J dropped 1; count of bases not matched to a gene: 10. Germline CDR1 SGHRS, CDR2 YFSETQ. CDR3 amino acids: CASGGLAGGGQETQYF. The CDR3 DNA reads TGCGCCAGCGGGGGGTTAGCGGGAGGAGGCCAAGAGACCCAGTACTTC.

The chain couples TRBV12-3 or TRBV12-4 to TRBJ2-7, with unresolved D. CDR3 size: 14 residues. Trimming cost V 1 base and J 3 bases, with 10 bases left between them. The CDR3 DNA reads as TGTGCCAGCAGTTTAGATGCTACCTTCTACGAGCAGTACTTC. Protein sequence: CASSLDATFYEQYF.

This clonotype was seen only once. The rearrangement uses TRBV12-5 and TRBJ2-5; D remains unclear. The germline V gene encodes CDR1 LGHNT and CDR2 FRNRAP. V lost 6 bases to trimming and J lost 5 bases, with 19 bases between them. This CDR3 comprises 15 residues. The DNA of the CDR3 is TGTGCTAGTGGAATTGACACATCGATTGTGGAGACCCAGTACTTC. Protein product: CASGIDTSIVETQYF.

The chain uses TRBV19 and TRBJ1-2; D gene ambiguous. CDR1 and CDR2 from the germline V gene are LNHDA and SQIVND (reference sequence). The CDR3 spans 14 residues. Between the trimmed V and J ends, which lost 5 bases and 6 bases, there was a span of 16 bases. The CDR3 protein is CASSLDWSGNGYTF. In DNA form, the CDR3 reads TGTGCCAGTAGTTTGGACTGGAGTGGCAATGGCTACACCTTC.

The V gene is TRBV7-6, the J gene TRBJ1-1, with TRBD1 matching over 11 bases. The germline V gene has CDR1 SGHVS and CDR2 FNYEAQ. The CDR3 loop spans 19 amino acids. The V and J ends lost 5 bases and 0 bases, in that order; junction bases with no gene match: 14. The CDR3 sequence is CASSPSRGQGDYVNTEAFF. DNA for the CDR3: TGTGCCAGCAGCCCGTCTCGGGGACAGGGGGATTATGTGAACACTGAAGCTTTCTTT.

This sequence joins TRBV24-1 and TRBJ2-1; D possibly matches TRBD1 or TRBD2 (5 bases each). CDR1 is KGHDR and CDR2 is SFDVKD in the germline V gene. V dropped 1 base and J dropped 0 bases, with 12 bases sitting between them. The CDR3 length is 17 residues. The CDR3 DNA reads TGTGCCACCAGTGATTTTCGGGGCGACAGCTCCTACAATGAGCAGTTCTTC. This translates into CATSDFRGDSSYNEQFF.

The J gene is TRBJ1-5, the V gene TRBV25-1; 7 positions match TRBD1. The J segment lost 4 bases and the V segment lost 2 bases, leaving 2 bases of the junction unmatched. CDR1 MGHDK and CDR2 SYGVNS come from the germline V gene. The CDR3 loop spans 14 amino acids. The CDR3 DNA is TGTGCCAGCAGTGAAACAGGGGTAAATCAGCCCCAGCATTTT. Encoded protein: CASSETGVNQPQHF.

This clonotype came up once. The gene calls are TRBV13 and TRBJ2-1; TRBD2 aligns across 8 bases. The CDR3 sequence is 17 residues long. The trim removed 5 bases at V and 5 bases at J, leaving 14 bases unmatched. Germline V CDR1 and CDR2: PRHDT, FYEKMQ (reference sequence). CDR3 sequence reads: CASSGPPAGGLDNEQFF. DNA for the CDR3: TGTGCCAGCAGCGGTCCTCCTGCGGGAGGACTGGACAATGAGCAGTTCTTC. Complete variable domain (other parts from reference TRBV13 and TRBJ2-1): AAGVIQSPRHLIKEKRETATLKCYPIPRHDTVYWYQQGPGQDPQFLISFYEKMQSDKGSIPDRFSAQQFSDYHSELNMSSLELGDSALYFCASSGPPAGGLDNEQFFGPGTRLTVL.

With respect to this clonotype: At one end the junction does not follow the germline gene, possibly because of a read error. CDR3 DNA: TGCTTAAATGCGGGCCACTACGAGCAGTACTTC. Translated, it gives CLNAGHYEQYF. The V call is TRBV7-2, the J call TRBJ2-7; possibly TRBD2 for D (5 bases). This CDR3 has 11 amino acids. From germline, CDR1 is SGHTA and CDR2 FQGNSA. Looking up the rest from reference TRBV7-2 and TRBJ2-7 gives the full variable domain: GAGVSQSPSNKVTEKGKDVELRCDPISGHTALYWYRQSLGQGLEFLIYFQGNSAPDKSGLPSDRFSAERTGGSVSTLTIQRTQQEDSAVYLCLNAGHYEQYFGPGTRLTVT.

Points on this clonotype: This sequence may be a read error, since a much larger clone differs from it by one base. The chain employs TRBV4-1 and TRBJ1-1, with no clear D. This CDR3 contains 14 residues. Germline CDR1 is MGHRA and CDR2 is YSYEKL. Trimming removed 0 bases at V and 3 bases at J, with 8 bases between. The CDR3 DNA sequence: TGCGCCAGCAGCCAAGAATCACTGGACACTGAAGCTTTCTTT. Translating it yields CASSQESLDTEAFF.

The chain carries TRBV20-1 and TRBJ2-1; no clear D. CDR3 size: 13 residues. CDR1 is DFQATT, CDR2 SNEGSKA, per germline (reference sequence). V gave up 3 bases and J gave up 6 bases, with 12 bases separating them. The CDR3: CSARHISSNEQFF. CDR3 DNA: TGCAGTGCTAGGCACATCAGTTCCAATGAGCAGTTCTTC.

This chain joins TRBV6-4 and TRBJ2-7; 10 nucleotides line up with TRBD2. There are 17 residues in the CDR3. J lost 3 bases, V lost 4 bases, and 12 bases had no gene match. Germline V gene data show CDR1 as MRHNA and CDR2 as SNTAGT. CDR3 sequence (DNA): TGTGCCAGCAGTGTTCTGTCCGGACTAGCGGAGATCTACGAGCAGTACTTC. It specifies CASSVLSGLAEIYEQYF.

This clonotype is labeled medium-sized. V and J are TRBV20-1 and TRBJ1-5, with D maybe TRBD1 (6 bases). Germline assignment: CDR1 DFQATT and CDR2 SNEGSKA (reference sequence). Trimming shortened V by 6 bases and J by 2 bases, and 17 bases separated the two germline ends. The CDR3 contains 15 residues. Here the CDR3 reads CSAVQGRGGNQPQHF. CDR3 sequence (DNA): TGCAGTGCCGTCCAGGGGCGAGGGGGCAATCAGCCCCAGCATTTT.

The chain joins TRBV6-2 or TRBV6-3 to TRBJ2-7; D gene ambiguous. There are 10 residues in the CDR3. Germline V lookup: CDR1 MNHEY, CDR2 SVGEGT. The germline V and J ends were trimmed by 6 bases and 4 bases, with 4 bases remaining between them. DNA for the CDR3: TGTGCCAGCAGCGGTTACGAGCAGTACTTC. This gives the protein CASSGYEQYF.